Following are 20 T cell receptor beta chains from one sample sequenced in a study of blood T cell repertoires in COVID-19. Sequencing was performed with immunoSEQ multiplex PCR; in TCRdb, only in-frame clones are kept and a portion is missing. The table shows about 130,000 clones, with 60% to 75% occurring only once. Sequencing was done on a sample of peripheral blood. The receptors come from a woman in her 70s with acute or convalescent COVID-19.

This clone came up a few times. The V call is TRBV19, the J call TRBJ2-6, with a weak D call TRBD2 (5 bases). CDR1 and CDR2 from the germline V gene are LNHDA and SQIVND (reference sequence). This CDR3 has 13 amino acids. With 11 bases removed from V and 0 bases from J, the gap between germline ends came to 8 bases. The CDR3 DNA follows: TGTGCCTCGGGGTCCTCTGGGGCCAACGTCCTGACTTTC. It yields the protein CASGSSGANVLTF.

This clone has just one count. The CDR3 nucleotides are TGTGCCAGCTCGCCAGGGGGCCCCACCTACGAGCAGTACTTC. Translating gives CASSPGGPTYEQYF. The chain combines TRBV18 with TRBJ2-7, with 8 positions matching TRBD1. Germline CDR1 reads KGHSH; CDR2 reads LQKENI. The CDR3 extends over 14 amino acids. The J segment lost 2 bases and the V segment lost 6 bases, leaving 6 bases of the junction unmatched.

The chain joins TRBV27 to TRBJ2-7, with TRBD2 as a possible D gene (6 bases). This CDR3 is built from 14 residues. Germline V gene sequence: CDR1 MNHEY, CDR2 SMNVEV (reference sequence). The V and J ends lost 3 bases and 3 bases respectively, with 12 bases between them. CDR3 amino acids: CASSLDGRNYEQYF. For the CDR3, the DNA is TGTGCCAGCAGTTTGGATGGGAGGAACTACGAGCAGTACTTC.

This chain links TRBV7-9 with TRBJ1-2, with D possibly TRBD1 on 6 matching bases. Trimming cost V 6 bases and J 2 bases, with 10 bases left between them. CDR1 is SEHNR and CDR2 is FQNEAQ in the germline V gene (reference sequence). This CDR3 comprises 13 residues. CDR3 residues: CASSWGQNYGYTF. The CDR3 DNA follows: TGTGCCAGCAGTTGGGGGCAGAACTATGGCTACACCTTC.

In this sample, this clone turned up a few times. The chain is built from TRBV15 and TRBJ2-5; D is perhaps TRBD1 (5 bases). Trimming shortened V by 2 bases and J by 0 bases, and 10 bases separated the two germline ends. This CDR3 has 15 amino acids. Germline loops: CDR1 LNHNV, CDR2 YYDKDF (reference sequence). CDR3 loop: CATSRSTVYQETQYF. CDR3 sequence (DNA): TGTGCCACCAGCAGATCGACAGTGTACCAAGAGACCCAGTACTTC.

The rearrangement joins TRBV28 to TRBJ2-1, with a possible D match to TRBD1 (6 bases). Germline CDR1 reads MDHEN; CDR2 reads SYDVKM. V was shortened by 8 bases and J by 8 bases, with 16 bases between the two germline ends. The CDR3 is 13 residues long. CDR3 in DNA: TGTGCCAGCTGGGACACGACCTTGGATGAGCAGTTCTTC. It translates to CASWDTTLDEQFF.

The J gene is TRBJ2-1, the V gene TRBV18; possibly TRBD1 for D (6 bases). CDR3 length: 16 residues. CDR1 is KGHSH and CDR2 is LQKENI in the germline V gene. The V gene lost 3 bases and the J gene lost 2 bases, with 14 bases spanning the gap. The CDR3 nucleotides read TGTGCCAGCTCACCGCCTGGGACACTCACCTACAATGAGCAGTTCTTC. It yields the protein CASSPPGTLTYNEQFF. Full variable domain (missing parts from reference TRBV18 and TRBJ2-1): NAGVMQNPRHLVRRRGQEARLRCSPMKGHSHVYWYRQLPEEGLKFMVYLQKENIIDESGMPKERFSAEFPKEGPSILRIQQVVRGDSAAYFCASSPPGTLTYNEQFFGPGTRLTVL.

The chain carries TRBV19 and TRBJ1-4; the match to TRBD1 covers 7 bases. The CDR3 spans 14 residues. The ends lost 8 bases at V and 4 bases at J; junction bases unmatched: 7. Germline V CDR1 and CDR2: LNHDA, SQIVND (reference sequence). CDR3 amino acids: CASSTGAYNEKLFF. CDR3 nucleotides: TGTGCCAGTTCTACAGGGGCCTATAATGAAAAACTGTTTTTT.

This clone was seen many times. CDR3 amino acids: CASSYSGGHNEQFF. The DNA of the CDR3 is TGTGCCAGCAGTTACTCAGGGGGCCACAATGAGCAGTTCTTC. The rearrangement links TRBV6-5 to TRBJ2-1; 7 bases are shared with TRBD1. The CDR3 runs 14 residues. V lost 0 bases to trimming and J lost 5 bases; unmatched junction nucleotides: 1. Germline values: CDR1 MNHEY, CDR2 SVGAGI.

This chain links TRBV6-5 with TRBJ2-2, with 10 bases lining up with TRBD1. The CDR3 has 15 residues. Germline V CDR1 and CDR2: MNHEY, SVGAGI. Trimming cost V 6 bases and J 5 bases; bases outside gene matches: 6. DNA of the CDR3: TGTGCCAGCAGGAGACAGGGGGCGGGAACCGGGGAGCTGTTTTTT. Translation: CASRRQGAGTGELFF.

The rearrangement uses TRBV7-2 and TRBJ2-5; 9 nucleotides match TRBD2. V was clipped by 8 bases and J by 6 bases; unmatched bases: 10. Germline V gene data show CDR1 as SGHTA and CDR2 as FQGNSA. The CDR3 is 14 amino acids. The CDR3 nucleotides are TGTGCCAGCTCGCGCGGGGGGGGCGTTAAGACCCAGTACTTC. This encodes CASSRGGGVKTQYF.

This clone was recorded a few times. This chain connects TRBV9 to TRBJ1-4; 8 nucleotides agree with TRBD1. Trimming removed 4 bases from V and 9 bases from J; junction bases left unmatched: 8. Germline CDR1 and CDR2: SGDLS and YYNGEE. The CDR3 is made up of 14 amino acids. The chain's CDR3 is CASSSGQGGKKLFF. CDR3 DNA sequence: TGTGCCAGCAGCTCCGGACAGGGAGGGAAAAAACTGTTTTTT.

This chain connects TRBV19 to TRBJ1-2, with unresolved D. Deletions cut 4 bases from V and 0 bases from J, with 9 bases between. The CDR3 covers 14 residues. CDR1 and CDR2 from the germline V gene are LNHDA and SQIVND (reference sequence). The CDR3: CASSKVGANYGYTF. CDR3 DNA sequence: TGTGCCAGTAGTAAAGTCGGAGCTAACTATGGCTACACCTTC.

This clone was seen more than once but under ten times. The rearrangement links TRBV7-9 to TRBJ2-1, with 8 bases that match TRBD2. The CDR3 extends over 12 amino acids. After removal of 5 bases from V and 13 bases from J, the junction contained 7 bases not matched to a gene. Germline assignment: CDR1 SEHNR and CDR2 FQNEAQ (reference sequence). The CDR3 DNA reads TGTGCCAGCAGCCTTATGCGGGGGGATCAGTTCTTC. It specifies CASSLMRGDQFF.

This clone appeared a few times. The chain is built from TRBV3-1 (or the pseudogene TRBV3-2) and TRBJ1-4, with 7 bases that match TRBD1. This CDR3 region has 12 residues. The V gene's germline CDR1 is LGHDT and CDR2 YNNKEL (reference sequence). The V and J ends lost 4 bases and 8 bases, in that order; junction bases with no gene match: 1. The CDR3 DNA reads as TGTGCCAGCAGCCGGGACAGCGAAAAACTGTTTTTT. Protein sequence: CASSRDSEKLFF.

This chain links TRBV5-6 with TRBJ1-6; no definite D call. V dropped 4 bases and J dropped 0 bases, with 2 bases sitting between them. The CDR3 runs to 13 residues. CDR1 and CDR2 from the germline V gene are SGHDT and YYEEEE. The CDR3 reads CASSRSYNSPLHF. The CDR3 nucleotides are TGTGCCAGCAGCCGCTCCTATAATTCACCCCTCCACTTT.

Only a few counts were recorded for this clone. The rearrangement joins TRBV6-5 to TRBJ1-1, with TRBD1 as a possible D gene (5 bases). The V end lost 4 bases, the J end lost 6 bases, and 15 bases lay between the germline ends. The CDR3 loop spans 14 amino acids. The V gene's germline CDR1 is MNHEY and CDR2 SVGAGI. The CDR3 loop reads CASSFSRVVAEAFF. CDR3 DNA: TGTGCCAGCAGTTTCTCCAGGGTCGTTGCTGAAGCTTTCTTT.

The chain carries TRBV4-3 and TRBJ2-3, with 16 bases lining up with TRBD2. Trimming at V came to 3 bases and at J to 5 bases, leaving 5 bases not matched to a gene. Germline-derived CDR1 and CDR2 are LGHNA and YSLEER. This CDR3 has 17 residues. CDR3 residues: CASSQLGLAGGEDTQYF. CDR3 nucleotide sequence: TGCGCCAGCAGCCAGCTGGGACTAGCGGGGGGGGAAGATACGCAGTATTTT.

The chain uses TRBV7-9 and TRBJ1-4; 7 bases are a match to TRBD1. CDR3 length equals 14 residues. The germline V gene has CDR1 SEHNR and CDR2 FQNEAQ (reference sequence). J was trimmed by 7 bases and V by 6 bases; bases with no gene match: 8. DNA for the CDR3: TGTGCCAGCAGGCCGACAGGGCTCGGTGAAAAACTGTTTTTT. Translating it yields CASRPTGLGEKLFF. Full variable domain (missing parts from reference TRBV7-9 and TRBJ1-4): DTGVSQNPRHKITKRGQNVTFRCDPISEHNRLYWYRQTLGQGPEFLTYFQNEAQLEKSRLLSDRFSAERPKGSFSTLEIQRTEQGDSAMYLCASRPTGLGEKLFFGSGTQLSVL.

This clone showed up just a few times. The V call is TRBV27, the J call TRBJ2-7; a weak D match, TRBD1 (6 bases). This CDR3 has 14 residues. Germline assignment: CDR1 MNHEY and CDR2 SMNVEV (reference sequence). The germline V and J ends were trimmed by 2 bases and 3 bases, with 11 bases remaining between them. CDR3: CASSLPGQYYEQYF. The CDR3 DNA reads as TGTGCCAGCAGTTTACCGGGACAATACTACGAGCAGTACTTC.